A single sample gave rise to the 15 T cell receptor beta chains below, sequenced in a study of shared clonotypes between healthy human individuals. Clones were read by immunoSEQ multiplex PCR, and TCRdb kept only the in-frame ones, dropping some. The data hold around 530,000 clones, with around 78% observed a single time. Sequencing was done on a sample of PBMCs. The receptors shown here come from a woman aged 40 to 55 in good health. Some clones in this sample may be carry-over from other donors' samples.

This chain joins TRBV18 and TRBJ2-1; D call uncertain. Looked up from germline, CDR1 is KGHSH and CDR2 is LQKENI. There are 13 residues in the CDR3. V was pared by 3 bases and J by 8 bases, with 11 bases between. The CDR3 sequence is CASSPYSDDEQFF. The CDR3 coding sequence is TGTGCCAGCTCACCCTATAGTGACGATGAGCAGTTCTTC.

This clone was seen only a few times. The genes are TRBV28 and TRBJ1-1, with a weak D call TRBD1 (5 bases). The germline gives CDR1 MDHEN, CDR2 SYDVKM. Trimming left V 5 bases short and J 1 base short, with 17 bases between. This CDR3 is built from 16 residues. CDR3 in amino acids: CASSLPEGARNTEAFF. CDR3 DNA: TGTGCCAGCAGTCTCCCGGAAGGGGCGAGGAACACTGAAGCTTTCTTT.

Worth noting for this clone: An end of the junction differs from the germline gene, which may be a read error. The chain is built from TRBV4-1 and TRBJ1-5; a possible D gene is TRBD1 (5 bases). Per germline, CDR1 MGHRA and CDR2 YSYEKL. CDR3 length equals 14 residues. The CDR3 DNA follows: TGTGCCAGCAGCCCGGGGGGGGAGGCTCAGCCCCAGCATTTT. Translating it yields CASSPGGEAQPQHF.

This chain links TRBV6-1 with TRBJ1-2; D not resolved. Trimming stripped 2 bases from V and 3 bases from J, with 13 bases between. This CDR3 is 15 amino acids long. Germline V gene sequence: CDR1 MNHNS, CDR2 SASEGT. The CDR3 sequence: CASSERPAEYYGYTF. CDR3 bases: TGTGCCAGCAGTGAACGGCCAGCAGAGTACTATGGCTACACCTTC.

V usage is TRBV7-7 and J usage is TRBJ2-1; possibly TRBD1 or TRBD2 for D (5 bases each). V dropped 5 bases and J dropped 8 bases, with 19 bases sitting between them. Germline loops: CDR1 SSHAT, CDR2 FNYEAQ (reference sequence). The CDR3 is 15 amino acids. As DNA, the CDR3 is TGTGCCAGCAGCCCGGGGCGAGGTCCGGGCGATGAGCAGTTCTTC. Protein sequence: CASSPGRGPGDEQFF.

This clone was observed a handful of times. The chain employs TRBV7-2 and TRBJ2-1, with D unclear. Per germline, CDR1 SGHTA and CDR2 FQGNSA. Between the trimmed V and J ends, which lost 1 base and 6 bases, there was a span of 13 bases. The CDR3 has 15 amino acids. CDR3 in DNA: TGTGCCAGCAGCTTAGGAACCGATTTGGGCAATGAGCAGTTCTTC. Its protein product is CASSLGTDLGNEQFF.

Comment on this clone: This probably arose from a read error, given a far larger clone one base away. The V call is TRBV7-9, the J call TRBJ2-7; maybe TRBD1 (5 bases). The CDR3 loop spans 14 amino acids. CDR1 and CDR2 (germline): SEHNR, FQNEAQ (reference sequence). V was clipped by 1 base and J by 9 bases, with 16 bases between them. CDR3 in DNA: TGTGCCAGCAGCTTAGGGCAGGGCAGGAACGGGCAGTACTTC. Protein: CASSLGQGRNGQYF.

The chain combines TRBV9 with TRBJ2-1; 11 bases fit TRBD2. CDR3 length equals 17 residues. Germline CDR1 and CDR2: SGDLS and YYNGEE. V was clipped by 2 bases and J by 8 bases; unmatched bases: 12. The CDR3 DNA follows: TGTGCCAGCAGCGTGACCCCAACTAGCGGGGGATTACATGAGCAGTTCTTC. Its translation: CASSVTPTSGGLHEQFF.

This chain links TRBV6-4 with TRBJ2-3, with 10 bases identical to TRBD2. Unmatched junction bases numbered 3, after V lost 4 bases and J lost 2 bases. The CDR3 is 15 amino acids. CDR1 is MRHNA and CDR2 is SNTAGT in the germline V gene. CDR3 region: CASSVLAGDTDTQYF. In DNA form, the CDR3 reads TGTGCCAGCAGTGTCCTAGCGGGAGACACAGATACGCAGTATTTT.

The V call is TRBV7-9, the J call TRBJ2-1; D perhaps matches TRBD2 (5 bases). In germline, CDR1 is SEHNR, CDR2 FQNEAQ (reference sequence). The CDR3 extends over 14 amino acids. The CDR3: CGVSGGFGVNEQFF. DNA for the CDR3: TGTGGGGTTAGTGGCGGGTTTGGTGTCAATGAGCAGTTCTTC.

The sample holds one count of this clone. The V gene is TRBV29-1, the J gene TRBJ1-1; unclear D gene. CDR1 and CDR2 (germline): SQVTM, ANQGSEA. The V end lost 6 bases, the J end lost 0 bases, and 11 bases lay between the germline ends. CDR3 size: 13 residues. The CDR3 is CSVAFGMNTEAFF. In nucleotides, the CDR3 is TGCAGCGTCGCATTTGGTATGAACACTGAAGCTTTCTTT.

This chain joins TRBV2 and TRBJ1-5; D gene uncertain. The V end was cut by 4 bases, the J end by 3 bases, with 13 bases between. Germline-derived CDR1 and CDR2 are SNHLY and FYNNEI. This CDR3 spans 15 amino acids. CDR3 bases: TGTGCCAGCAGTGGGACCACCTCCTCCAATCAGCCCCAGCATTTT. It is translated as CASSGTTSSNQPQHF. The whole variable domain, filled in from reference TRBV2 and TRBJ1-5, reads EPEVTQTPSHQVTQMGQEVILRCVPISNHLYFYWYRQILGQKVEFLVSFYNNEISEKSEIFDDQFSVERPDGSNFTLKIRSTKLEDSAMYFCASSGTTSSNQPQHFGDGTRLSIL.

The chain uses TRBV7-2 and TRBJ1-5; 7 nucleotides match TRBD1. Germline V lookup: CDR1 SGHTA, CDR2 FQGNSA. Losses at the gene ends were 8 bases for V and 3 bases for J; bases not matched to a gene: 10. There are 15 residues in the CDR3. The chain's CDR3 is CASAGQHSPNQPQHF. The CDR3 DNA follows: TGTGCCAGCGCGGGACAGCATTCCCCCAATCAGCCCCAGCATTTT.

The rearrangement joins TRBV18 to TRBJ2-7, with 14 bases matching TRBD2. Germline V gene lookup returns CDR1 KGHSH and CDR2 LQKENI. Trimming removed 3 bases from V and 9 bases from J; junction bases left unmatched: 7. The CDR3 loop spans 15 amino acids. CDR3 region: CASSPSGTSGRRQYF. The CDR3 DNA follows: TGTGCCAGCTCACCCTCCGGGACTAGCGGGAGAAGGCAGTACTTC.

V is TRBV7-2 and J is TRBJ2-7; D might be TRBD2 (5 bases). V was shortened by 5 bases and J by 4 bases, with 12 bases between the two germline ends. Germline loops: CDR1 SGHTA, CDR2 FQGNSA. This CDR3 is 13 amino acids long. The DNA for the CDR3 is TGTGCCAGCAGCCGACCAGCGGTTTACGAGCAGTACTTC. Its protein product is CASSRPAVYEQYF.